This is a list of T cell receptor beta chains from one sample in a study of a mutant IDH1 vaccine in newly diagnosed glioma. The data were produced by immunoSEQ multiplex PCR, yet TCRdb's version contains in-frame clones alone and is incomplete. The profile shows about 37,000 clones, about four fifths of them singletons. These receptors have no known antigen. The input for sequencing was PBMCs, taken from a glioma patient whose treatment included an IDH1 peptide vaccine. The origin of the receptors is a man younger than 45 with glioma. The CDR3 runs from the conserved cysteine through the conserved F or W. D genes are given only for firm matches. Only part of the rows carry a size: once, few, many, or a class if the clone is expanded.

j_gene	v_gene	d_gene	abundance	CDR3nt	CDR3aa
TRBJ1-2	TRBV6-1	.	.	TGTGCCAGCAGTGAAGGATATACAGGATACTATGGCTACACCTTC	CASSEGYTGYYGYTF
TRBJ2-2	TRBV5-6	TRBD1	.	TGTGCCAGCAGCTTAGGACAGGGGGATGCCGGGGAGCTGTTTTTT	CASSLGQGDAGELFF
TRBJ1-1	TRBV30	.	.	TGTGCCTGGGCACCGGGACGGCGGAATATGGAAGCTTTCTTT	CAWAPGRRNMEAFF
TRBJ1-2	TRBV5-1	.	.	TGCGCCAGCAGCTTGGAGGGATATGGCTACACCTTC	CASSLEGYGYTF
TRBJ1-4	TRBV7-2	.	few	TGTGCCAGCAGCCAAGGAGCAACTAATGAAAAACTGTTTTTT	CASSQGATNEKLFF
TRBJ1-5	TRBV6-1	.	once	TGTGCCAGCAGTGAGGGCCCCTCCGCTAATCAGCCCCAGCATTTT	CASSEGPSANQPQHF
TRBJ1-1	TRBV19	TRBD1	.	TGTGCCAGTAGTACTTCCCCCGGGACAGGGAATACTGAAGCTTTCTTT	CASSTSPGTGNTEAFF
TRBJ1-5	TRBV19	.	few	TGTGCCAGTAGTGTCTCGGCGGCGATGCGGCATCAGCCCCAGCATTTT	CASSVSAAMRHQPQHF
TRBJ2-5	TRBV4-1	TRBD2	.	TGCGCCAGCAGCCGGACTAGCGGCCAAGAGACCCAGTACTTC	CASSRTSGQETQYF
TRBJ1-1	TRBV6-1	.	.	TGTGCCAGCAGCAAAGGACAGCTGAACACTGAAGCTTTCTTT	CASSKGQLNTEAFF
TRBJ1-1	TRBV4-1	.	.	TGCGCCAGCAGCCAAGATAATGGGTGGCGAACTGAAGCTTTCTTT	CASSQDNGWRTEAFF
TRBJ2-2	TRBV14	.	.	TGTGCCAGCAGCCAAGCTCCTTTGACCCCCGGGGAGCTGTTTTTT	CASSQAPLTPGELFF
TRBJ1-3	TRBV10-2	TRBD1	.	TGCGCCAGCAGTGACCCGGGACAGTCGGTCTCTGGAAACACCATATATTTT	CASSDPGQSVSGNTIYF
TRBJ2-1	TRBV5-4	.	.	TGTGCCAGCAGCTTGAAGCAAGGAGCCTACAATGAGCAGTTCTTC	CASSLKQGAYNEQFF
TRBJ2-5	TRBV29-1	.	.	TGCAGCGTTGACGGCATCTCTCAAGAGACCCAGTACTTC	CSVDGISQETQYF
TRBJ1-1	TRBV5-1	TRBD1	few	TGCGCCAGCGGGACAGGACCCAACACTGAAGCTTTCTTT	CASGTGPNTEAFF
TRBJ2-5	TRBV4-2	TRBD1	.	TGTGCCAGCAGCCAAGAAAGGACAGGGGAGGAAGGAGAGACCCAGTACTTC	CASSQERTGEEGETQYF
TRBJ2-7	TRBV10-1	.	.	TGCGCCAGCAGTGAGGCGGACATGTCCTACGAGCAGTACTTC	CASSEADMSYEQYF
TRBJ1-3	TRBV7-9	TRBD1	.	TGTGCCAGCAGACCAAGACAGGGTGGGCTAACTGGAAACACCATATATTTT	CASRPRQGGLTGNTIYF
TRBJ1-2	TRBV29-1	TRBD1	.	TGCAGCGTCTTGACAGGGGACGACTATGGCTACACCTTC	CSVLTGDDYGYTF
TRBJ2-1	TRBV15	.	once	TGTGCCACCGAGAGGGGCAGCTCCTACAATGAGCAGTTCTTC	CATERGSSYNEQFF
TRBJ2-7	TRBV2	TRBD2	.	TGTGCCAGCAGTGAAGCAGGGACTAGCGGCCTCTCCTACGAGCAGTACTTC	CASSEAGTSGLSYEQYF
TRBJ2-1	TRBV2	TRBD2	few	TGTGCCAGCAGTGGAGAACTAGCGGGAGGCCCCTCCACCTACAATGAGCAGTTCTTC	CASSGELAGGPSTYNEQFF
TRBJ2-7	TRBV4-2	TRBD2	.	TGTGCCAGCAGCCAAGGGCTAGCGGGACTATACGAGCAGTACTTC	CASSQGLAGLYEQYF
TRBJ2-7	TRBV5-6	.	once	TGTGCCAGCAGCTTGGCCGGATTGAGCAGGGTCGAGTACGAGCAGTACTTC	CASSLAGLSRVEYEQYF
TRBJ1-1	TRBV19	.	.	TGTGCCAGTAGTATTCAAGACGGAAACACTGAAGCTTTCTTT	CASSIQDGNTEAFF
TRBJ2-3	TRBV15	TRBD2	.	TGTGCCACCAGCGAACAACTAGCGTTAGATACGCAGTATTTT	CATSEQLALDTQYF
TRBJ2-5	TRBV29-1	TRBD1	.	TGCAGCGTTGACGCAATCTGGACAGGCAACCAAGAGACCCAGTACTTC	CSVDAIWTGNQETQYF
TRBJ1-1	TRBV7-6	.	few	TGTGCCAGCCGTGAACAGGAGGGGTACACTGAAGCTTTCTTT	CASREQEGYTEAFF
TRBJ1-1	TRBV5-4	.	few	TGTGCCAGCAGCTTGTACGGGATGAACACTGAAGCTTTCTTT	CASSLYGMNTEAFF
TRBJ1-1	TRBV5-1	TRBD1	few	TGCGCCAGCAGCTCCTCACGGACAGGTCTCACTGAAGCTTTCTTT	CASSSSRTGLTEAFF
TRBJ2-2	TRBV30	.	few	TGTGCCTGGAGTATCAACGAATGGCCCACCGGGGAGCTGTTTTTT	CAWSINEWPTGELFF
TRBJ2-3	TRBV5-4	TRBD2	.	TGTGCCAGCAGCTTGGGGCGGGGGGGTCAGGATACGCAGTATTTT	CASSLGRGGQDTQYF
TRBJ2-7	TRBV7-2	.	.	TGTGCCAGCACCTATCTGACAGGATTATCCTACGAGCAGTACTTC	CASTYLTGLSYEQYF
TRBJ2-4	TRBV2	.	.	TGTGCCAGGAGAGGGACTGGGAAAAACATTCAGTACTTC	CARRGTGKNIQYF
TRBJ1-1	TRBV6-5	.	few	TGTGCCAGCAGTTACCTGGGCAGGTTCGCCCCCCGTGAAGCTTTCTTT	CASSYLGRFAPREAFF
TRBJ1-4	TRBV7-6	.	.	TGTGCCAGCAGCTTATCGGGGGCGCGGGGGAGACTCACTAATGAAAAACTGTTTTTT	CASSLSGARGRLTNEKLFF
TRBJ1-2	TRBV9	.	.	TGTGCCAGCAGCGTAGGGGAAGGGACTGTCGGAGGCTACACCTTC	CASSVGEGTVGGYTF
TRBJ2-5	TRBV28	TRBD1	.	TGTGCCAGCAGTTTAGGGACAGTAGAGACCCAGTACTTC	CASSLGTVETQYF
TRBJ1-1	TRBV27	TRBD1	few	TGTGCCAGCAGTTTATCGGGCAGGGGGAATACTGAAGCTTTCTTT	CASSLSGRGNTEAFF
TRBJ2-7	TRBV19	TRBD1	.	TGTGCCAGTAGTATAACAGGGGAAATCGAGCAGTACTTC	CASSITGEIEQYF
TRBJ2-3	TRBV30	.	.	TGTGCCTGGAGTGGTGGGAGTCAGACAGATACGCAGTATTTT	CAWSGGSQTDTQYF
TRBJ1-5	TRBV28	.	.	TGTGCCAGTCTTCCGCCGGGGGGCAATCAGCCCCAGCATTTT	CASLPPGGNQPQHF
TRBJ1-6	TRBV19	.	.	TGTGCCAGTAGTATCGGACAGCTCTATAATTCACCCCTCCACTTT	CASSIGQLYNSPLHF
TRBJ2-3	TRBV4-1	.	.	TGCGCCAGCAGCCTCCGAACGGGATCCCCAGATACGCAGTATTTT	CASSLRTGSPDTQYF
TRBJ1-1	TRBV6-5	.	.	TGTGCCAGCAGGAAAGAATTAGCGAACACTGAAGCTTTCTTT	CASRKELANTEAFF
TRBJ1-5	TRBV2	.	.	TGTGCCAGCAGTCAGGAGGGGACCCAGCCCCAGCATTTT	CASSQEGTQPQHF
TRBJ1-1	TRBV2	TRBD1	.	TGTGCCAGCAGTGGGGACAGGGCGATGAACACTGAAGCTTTCTTT	CASSGDRAMNTEAFF
TRBJ2-5	TRBV4-1	.	.	TGCGCCAGCAGCCAAGATTTCGAGACCCAGTACTTC	CASSQDFETQYF
TRBJ1-2	TRBV2	.	few	TGTGCCAGCAGGGGAGGCGCGGATGGCTACACCTTC	CASRGGADGYTF
TRBJ1-2	TRBV6-5	.	.	TGTGCCAGTTTCTCAGCACAAGGCGGCTATGGCTACACCTTC	CASFSAQGGYGYTF
TRBJ1-5	TRBV18	.	.	TGTGCCAGCTCACCCTGGGGGGCGAGCAATCAGCCCCAGCATTTT	CASSPWGASNQPQHF
TRBJ2-1	TRBV7-7	TRBD1	.	TGTGCCAGCAGCCCAGCCGGGACAGTCAATGAGCAGTTCTTC	CASSPAGTVNEQFF
TRBJ2-5	TRBV27	.	few	TGTGCCAGCAGTTCTTTGTACCAAGAGACCCAGTACTTC	CASSSLYQETQYF
TRBJ2-4	TRBV6-5	.	.	TGTGCCAGTAGCCAAACCGCGTTCGCCAAAAACATTCAGTACTTC	CASSQTAFAKNIQYF
TRBJ2-7	TRBV13	TRBD2	.	TGTGCCAGCAGCTCCCAGGCAAGCGGGAGACCCTACGAGCAGTACTTC	CASSSQASGRPYEQYF
TRBJ2-1	TRBV27	TRBD2	.	TGTGCCAGCAGTTCTTGGACTAGCGGGGCCTCGGTCGACAATGAGCAGTTCTTC	CASSSWTSGASVDNEQFF
TRBJ1-2	TRBV4-3	.	.	TGCGCCAGCAGCCAATCGATTGAGGTCGTCGTAGGTGGTGGCTACACCTTC	CASSQSIEVVVGGGYTF